This T cell receptor beta chain was captured in a study of PD-1 blockade in classical Hodgkin lymphoma. Concerning this clone itself: The identical CDR3 is also encoded by other nucleotide sequences in the sample.

Following autologous stem cell transplantation, relapse occurred in every patient, and exposure to brentuximab vedotin varied. Per the germline V gene, CDR1 is KGHSH and CDR2 is LQKENI. V was pared by 3 bases and J by 4 bases, with 9 bases between. The CDR3 totals 13 residues. Clones were read by immunoSEQ multiplex PCR, and TCRdb kept only the in-frame ones, dropping some. The sample includes 75,000 to 100,000 clones, about four fifths of them seen just once. The receptor was derived from a human donor with classical Hodgkin lymphoma. The V gene is TRBV18, the J gene TRBJ1-1, with D tentatively TRBD1 (5 bases). Sequencing was performed on peripheral blood mononuclear cells (PBMCs), taken before the second cycle of nivolumab. CDR3 sequence: CASSPGGSTEAFF. CDR3 DNA: TGTGCCAGCTCACCGGGGGGTTCCACTGAAGCTTTCTTT.